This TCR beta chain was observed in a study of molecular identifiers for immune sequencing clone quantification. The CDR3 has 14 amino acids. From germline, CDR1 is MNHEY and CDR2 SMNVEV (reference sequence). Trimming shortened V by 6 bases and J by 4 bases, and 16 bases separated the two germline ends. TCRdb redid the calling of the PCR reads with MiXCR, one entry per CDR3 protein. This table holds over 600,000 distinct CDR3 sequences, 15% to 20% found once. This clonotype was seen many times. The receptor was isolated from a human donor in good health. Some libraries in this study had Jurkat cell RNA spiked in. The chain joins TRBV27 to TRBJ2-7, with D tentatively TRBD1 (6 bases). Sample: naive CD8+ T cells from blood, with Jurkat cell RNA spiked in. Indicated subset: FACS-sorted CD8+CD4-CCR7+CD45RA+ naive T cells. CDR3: CASSLGGTGYEQYF. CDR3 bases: TGTGCCAGCAGCTTAGGGGGAACCGGGTACGAGCAGTACTTC.